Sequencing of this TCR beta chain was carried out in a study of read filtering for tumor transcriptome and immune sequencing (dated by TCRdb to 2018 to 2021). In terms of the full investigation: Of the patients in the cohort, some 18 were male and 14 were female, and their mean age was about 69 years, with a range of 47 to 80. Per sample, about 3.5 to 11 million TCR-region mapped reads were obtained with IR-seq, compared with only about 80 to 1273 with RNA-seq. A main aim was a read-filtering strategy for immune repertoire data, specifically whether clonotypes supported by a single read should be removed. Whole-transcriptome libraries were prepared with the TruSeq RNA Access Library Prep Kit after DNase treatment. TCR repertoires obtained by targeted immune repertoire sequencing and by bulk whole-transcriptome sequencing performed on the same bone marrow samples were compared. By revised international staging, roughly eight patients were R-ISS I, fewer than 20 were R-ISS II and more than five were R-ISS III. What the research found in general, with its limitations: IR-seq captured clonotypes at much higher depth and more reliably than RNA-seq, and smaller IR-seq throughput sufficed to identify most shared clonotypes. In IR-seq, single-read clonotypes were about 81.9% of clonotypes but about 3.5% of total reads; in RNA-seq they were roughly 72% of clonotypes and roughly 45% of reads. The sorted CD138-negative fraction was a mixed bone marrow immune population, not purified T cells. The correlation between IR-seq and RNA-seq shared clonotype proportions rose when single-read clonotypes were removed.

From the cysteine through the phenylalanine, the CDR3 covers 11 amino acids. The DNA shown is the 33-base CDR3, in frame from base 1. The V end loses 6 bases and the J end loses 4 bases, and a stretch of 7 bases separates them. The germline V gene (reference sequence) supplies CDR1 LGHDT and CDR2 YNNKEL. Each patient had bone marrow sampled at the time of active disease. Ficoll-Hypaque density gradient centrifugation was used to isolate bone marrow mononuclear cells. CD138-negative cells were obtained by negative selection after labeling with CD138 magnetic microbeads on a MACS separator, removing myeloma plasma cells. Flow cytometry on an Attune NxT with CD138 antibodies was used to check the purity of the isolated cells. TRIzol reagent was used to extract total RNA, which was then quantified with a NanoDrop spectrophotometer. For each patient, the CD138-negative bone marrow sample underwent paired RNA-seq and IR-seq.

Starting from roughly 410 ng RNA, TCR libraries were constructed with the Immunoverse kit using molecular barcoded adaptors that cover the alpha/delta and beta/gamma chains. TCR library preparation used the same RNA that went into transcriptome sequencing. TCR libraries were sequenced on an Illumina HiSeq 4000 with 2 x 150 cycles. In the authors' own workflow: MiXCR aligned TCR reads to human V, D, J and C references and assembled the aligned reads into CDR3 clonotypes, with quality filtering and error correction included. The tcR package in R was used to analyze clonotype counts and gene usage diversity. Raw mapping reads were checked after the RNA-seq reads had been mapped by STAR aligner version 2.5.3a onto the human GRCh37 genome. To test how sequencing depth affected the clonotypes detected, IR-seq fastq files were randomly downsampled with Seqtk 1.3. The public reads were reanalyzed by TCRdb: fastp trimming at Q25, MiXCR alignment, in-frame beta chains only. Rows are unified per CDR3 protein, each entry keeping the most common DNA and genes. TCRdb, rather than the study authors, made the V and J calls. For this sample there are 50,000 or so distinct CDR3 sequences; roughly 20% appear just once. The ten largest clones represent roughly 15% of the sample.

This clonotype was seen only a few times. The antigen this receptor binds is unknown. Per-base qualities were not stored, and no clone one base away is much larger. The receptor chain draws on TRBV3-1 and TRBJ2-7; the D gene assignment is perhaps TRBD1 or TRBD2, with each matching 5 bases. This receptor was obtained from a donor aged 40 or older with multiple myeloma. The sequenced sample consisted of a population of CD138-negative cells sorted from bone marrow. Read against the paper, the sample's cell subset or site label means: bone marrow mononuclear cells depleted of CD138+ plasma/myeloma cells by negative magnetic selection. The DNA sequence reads TGTGCCAGCAGGGGACGGTACGAGCAGTACTTC. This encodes CASRGRYEQYF.